This T cell receptor (beta chain) was sequenced during a study of shared clonotypes between healthy human individuals. The repertoire was sequenced with immunoSEQ multiplex PCR; TCRdb's copy has only in-frame clones and lacks some. The sample records 100,000 to 120,000 clones, about 67% being singletons. The V gene lost 3 bases and the J gene lost 9 bases, with 13 bases spanning the gap. The CDR3 totals 13 residues. From germline, CDR1 is MDHEN and CDR2 SYDVKM. The chain carries TRBV28 and TRBJ2-3, with D perhaps matching TRBD2 (5 bases). The material sequenced was memory CD8+ T cells sorted from blood. Subset in this sample: CD45RO+ cells pooled with CCR7-negative TemRA cells. The TCR originated in a woman in her thirties in good health. The CDR3 spells CASSFAGVGTQYF. CDR3 nucleotide sequence: TGTGCCAGCAGTTTCGCGGGCGTGGGGACGCAGTATTTT.